Listed below are T cell receptor beta chains from one sample, sequenced in a study of shared clonotypes between healthy human individuals. Sequencing used immunoSEQ multiplex PCR; TCRdb keeps in-frame clones, though not all of them. Found here are some 2,500,000 clones, over 85% of them singletons; the top ten hold approximately 0.36%. Sequencing was done on a sample of naive CD4+ T cells from PBMCs. Source of these receptors: a man between 18 and 29 years old in good health. Some clones in this sample may be carry-over from other donors' samples. CDR3s leave out the opening cysteine and the closing phenylalanine or tryptophan.

V gene: TRBV27
J gene: TRBJ2-1
CDR3 protein: ASRGRLAGYNEQF

V gene: TRBV5-1
J gene: TRBJ2-2
CDR3 protein: ASSLGPWNTGELF

V gene: TRBV5-5
J gene: TRBJ2-7
CDR3 protein: ASSTGGRRSYEQY

V gene: TRBV25-1
J gene: TRBJ2-5
CDR3 protein: ASARGSKETQY

V gene: TRBV9
J gene: TRBJ2-5
CDR3 protein: ASSDRASSAETQY

V gene: TRBV7-2
J gene: TRBJ1-1
CDR3 protein: ASSSWTGGNTEAF

V gene: TRBV18
J gene: TRBJ1-5
CDR3 protein: ASSPQDRVQPQH

V gene: TRBV30
J gene: TRBJ1-2
CDR3 protein: AWSSWRGSKGYT

V gene: TRBV27
J gene: TRBJ2-5
CDR3 protein: ASKARETQY

V gene: TRBV4-1
J gene: TRBJ2-3
CDR3 protein: ASSQDQGGLPLDTQY

V gene: TRBV7-9
J gene: TRBJ1-2
CDR3 protein: ATTGNGYT

V gene: TRBV28
J gene: TRBJ2-7
CDR3 protein: ASRSGQGVYEQY

V gene: TRBV11-2
J gene: TRBJ2-7
CDR3 protein: ASRTGYEQY

V gene: TRBV28
J gene: TRBJ1-1
CDR3 protein: ASSLSGMNTEAF

V gene: TRBV9
J gene: TRBJ2-1
CDR3 protein: ASSVGLATSYNEQF

V gene: TRBV7-2
J gene: TRBJ1-5
CDR3 protein: ASSAAYSNQPQH

V gene: TRBV15
J gene: TRBJ1-4
CDR3 protein: ATSRGGTAYEKLF

V gene: TRBV7-3
J gene: TRBJ2-1
CDR3 protein: ASSLSGGPAV

V gene: TRBV5-1
J gene: TRBJ2-1
CDR3 protein: ASSLWTSAGNEQF

V gene: TRBV28
J gene: TRBJ2-2
CDR3 protein: ASSITGTPTGELF

V gene: TRBV5-1
J gene: TRBJ2-2
CDR3 protein: ASSPGTNPTGELF

V gene: TRBV28
J gene: TRBJ2-7
CDR3 protein: ASSPAELAIYEQY

V gene: TRBV7-9
J gene: TRBJ1-1
CDR3 protein: ASSFPGGLGTEAF

V gene: TRBV28
J gene: TRBJ2-7
CDR3 protein: ASSLGRGQSYEQY

V gene: TRBV28
J gene: TRBJ1-1
CDR3 protein: AGGSRQGATEAF

V gene: TRBV2
J gene: TRBJ2-2
CDR3 protein: ASSDRLAGLTGELF

V gene: TRBV1
J gene: TRBJ2-7
CDR3 protein: TSSQVDPGSIGSYEQY

V gene: TRBV2
J gene: TRBJ2-7
CDR3 protein: ASSEQGVSYEQY

V gene: TRBV5-1
J gene: TRBJ2-3
CDR3 protein: ASSLGTSGSTDTQY

V gene: TRBV18
J gene: TRBJ1-5
CDR3 protein: ASSPSGSNQPQH

V gene: TRBV5-1
J gene: TRBJ2-7
CDR3 protein: ASSLAGRYNEQY

V gene: TRBV23-1
J gene: TRBJ1-4
CDR3 protein: ASTQDRGNEKLF

V gene: TRBV19
J gene: TRBJ2-2
CDR3 protein: ASLPGFTKSTGELF

V gene: TRBV7-8
J gene: TRBJ1-4
CDR3 protein: ASSYGGDPTNEKLF

V gene: TRBV21-1
J gene: TRBJ2-7
CDR3 protein: ASSAGLAGHYEQY

V gene: TRBV7-6
J gene: TRBJ2-2
CDR3 protein: ATTFYGTGELF

V gene: TRBV7-2
J gene: TRBJ1-1
CDR3 protein: ASSPAGQTEAF

V gene: TRBV14
J gene: TRBJ2-6
CDR3 protein: ASSQVKDSGANVLT

V gene: TRBV14
J gene: TRBJ2-1
CDR3 protein: ASSPYPLYNEQF

V gene: TRBV5-1
J gene: TRBJ2-2
CDR3 protein: ASSSPFLGSGELF

V gene: TRBV5-4
J gene: TRBJ2-7
CDR3 protein: ASSLRQSYEQY

V gene: TRBV18
J gene: TRBJ1-2
CDR3 protein: ASSPRTDLYGYT

V gene: TRBV7-3
J gene: TRBJ2-1
CDR3 protein: ASSQTSGGGYNEQF

V gene: TRBV12-5
J gene: TRBJ2-7
CDR3 protein: ASGLVLGQSSYEQY

V gene: TRBV16
J gene: TRBJ1-3
CDR3 protein: ASSPWAGSGNTIY

V gene: TRBV6-1
J gene: TRBJ2-5
CDR3 protein: ASSERADQYQETQY

V gene: TRBV18
J gene: TRBJ1-6
CDR3 protein: ASSPAQGGNSPLH

V gene: TRBV6-1
J gene: TRBJ1-2
CDR3 protein: ASSEKTGVPLRYT